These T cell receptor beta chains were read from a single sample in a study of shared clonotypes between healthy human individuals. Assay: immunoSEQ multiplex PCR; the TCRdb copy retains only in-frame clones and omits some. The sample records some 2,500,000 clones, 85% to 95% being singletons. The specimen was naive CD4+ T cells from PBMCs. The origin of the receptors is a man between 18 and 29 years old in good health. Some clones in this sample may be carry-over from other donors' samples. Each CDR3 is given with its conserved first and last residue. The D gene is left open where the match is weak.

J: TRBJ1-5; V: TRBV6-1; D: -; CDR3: CASSVQGLSNQPQHF; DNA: TGTGCCAGCAGTGTGCAGGGACTTAGCAATCAGCCCCAGCATTTT
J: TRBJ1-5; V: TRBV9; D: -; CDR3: CASSAGSRFNQPQHF; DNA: TGTGCCAGCAGCGCCGGGAGTCGGTTCAATCAGCCCCAGCATTTT
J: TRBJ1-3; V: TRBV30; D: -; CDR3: CAWNRAYGNTIYF; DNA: TGTGCCTGGAACAGGGCATATGGAAACACCATATATTTT
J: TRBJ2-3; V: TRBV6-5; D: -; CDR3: CASSYERGTDTQYF; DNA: TGTGCCAGCAGTTACGAGCGGGGCACAGATACGCAGTATTTT
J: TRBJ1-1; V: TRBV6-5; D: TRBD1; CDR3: CASSPDHRGNTEAFF; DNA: TGTGCCAGCAGTCCAGACCACAGGGGGAACACTGAAGCTTTCTTT
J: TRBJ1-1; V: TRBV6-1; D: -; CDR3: CASSEEVDSQWNTEAFF; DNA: TGTGCCAGCAGTGAAGAGGTAGACAGCCAATGGAACACTGAAGCTTTCTTT
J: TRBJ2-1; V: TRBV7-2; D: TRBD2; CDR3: CASSLARGEQFF; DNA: TGTGCCAGCAGCTTAGCGCGGGGGGAGCAGTTCTTC
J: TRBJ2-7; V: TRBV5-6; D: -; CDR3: CASSLGRFYEQYF; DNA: TGTGCCAGCAGCTTGGGACGGTTCTACGAGCAGTACTTC
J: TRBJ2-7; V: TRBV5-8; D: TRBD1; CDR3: CASSPEPGTGGYEQYF; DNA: TGTGCCAGCAGCCCTGAACCCGGGACAGGGGGCTACGAGCAGTACTTC
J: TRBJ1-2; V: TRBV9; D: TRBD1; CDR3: CASSPETGGVYGYTF; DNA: TGTGCCAGCAGCCCAGAGACAGGGGGTGTCTATGGCTACACCTTC
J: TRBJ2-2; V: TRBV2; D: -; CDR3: CASSGGDRNTGELFF; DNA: TGTGCCAGCAGTGGGGGGGACAGGAACACCGGGGAGCTGTTTTTT
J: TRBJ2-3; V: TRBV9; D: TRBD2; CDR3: CASSGLLAGGSDTQYF; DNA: TGTGCCAGCAGCGGATTACTAGCGGGAGGTTCAGATACGCAGTATTTT
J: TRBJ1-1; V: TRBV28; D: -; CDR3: CASSFSGSPEAFF; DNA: TGTGCCAGCAGTTTTTCCGGGTCGCCTGAAGCTTTCTTT
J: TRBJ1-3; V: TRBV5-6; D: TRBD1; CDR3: CASSSTQGSSGNTIYF; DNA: TGTGCCAGCAGCTCTACACAGGGGAGCTCTGGAAACACCATATATTTT
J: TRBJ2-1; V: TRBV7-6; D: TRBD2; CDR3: CASSPLAGGGNEQFF; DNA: TGTGCCAGCAGCCCCTTAGCGGGAGGGGGAAATGAGCAGTTCTTC
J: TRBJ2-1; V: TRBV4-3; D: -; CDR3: CASSQDIGSRNEQFF; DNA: TGCGCCAGCAGCCAAGATATTGGTAGCCGCAATGAGCAGTTCTTC
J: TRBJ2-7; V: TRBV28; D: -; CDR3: CASSFFFRQPSYEQYF; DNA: TGTGCCAGCAGTTTTTTCTTCAGGCAACCGTCCTACGAGCAGTACTTC
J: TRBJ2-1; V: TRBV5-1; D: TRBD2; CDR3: CASSPLAGGPNEQFF; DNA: TGCGCCAGCAGCCCCCTAGCGGGAGGGCCAAATGAGCAGTTCTTC
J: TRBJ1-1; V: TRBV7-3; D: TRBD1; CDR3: CASSSQGTYTEAFF; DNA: TGTGCCAGCAGCTCACAGGGGACGTACACTGAAGCTTTCTTT
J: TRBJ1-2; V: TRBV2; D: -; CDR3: CASKGKVNYGYTF; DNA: TGTGCCAGCAAGGGCAAGGTAAACTATGGCTACACCTTC
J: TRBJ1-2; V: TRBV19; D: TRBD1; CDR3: CASSIGTANYGYTF; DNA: TGTGCCAGTAGTATCGGGACAGCAAACTATGGCTACACCTTC
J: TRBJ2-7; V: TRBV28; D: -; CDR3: CASSSSLGFGQYF; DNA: TGTGCCAGCAGTTCGTCACTGGGGTTTGGGCAGTACTTC
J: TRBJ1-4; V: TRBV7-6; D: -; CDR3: CASSAADRFPNEKLFF; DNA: TGTGCCAGCAGCGCGGCCGACAGGTTTCCCAATGAAAAACTGTTTTTT
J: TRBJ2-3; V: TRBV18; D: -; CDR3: CASSLSTKGTDTQYF; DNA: TGTGCCAGCTCACTATCGACTAAAGGCACAGATACGCAGTATTTT
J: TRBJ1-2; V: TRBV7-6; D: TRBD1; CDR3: CASSPDRVHGYTF; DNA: TGTGCCAGCAGCCCGGACAGGGTACACGGCTACACCTTC